The text below deals with one T cell receptor (beta chain). Its cognate antigen has yet to be identified. No per-base quality is available; no much larger clone lies one base away. This sample's time point label indicates: baseline before first vaccination. Samples from vaccinated people were obtained from the UK trials COV001 and COV002, which included a single-blind randomized controlled phase 2/3 trial of AZD1222 (ChAdOx1 nCoV-19) in healthy adults. For TCRbeta chain sequencing, PBMC samples from trial participants were taken at day 0 and at day 28 after the second dose. This sample was taken from a study of T cell responses to AZD1222 COVID-19 vaccine (dated by TCRdb to about 2021). For the wider study: AZD1222 recipients whose second dose came at about 4 weeks and those whose second dose came at about 12 weeks were combined into one group, since spike-specific TCR depth and breadth did not differ between the two schedules. A total of about 250 trial participants underwent TCR sequencing, of whom around 210 had received two doses of AZD1222 and about 25 had received two doses of the MenACWY control vaccine. Trial participants were enrolled by age into subgroups of 18-55, 56-69 and 70-plus years, and 148, 28 and 57 TCR-sequenced participants, respectively, were included in these subgroups. Paper-wide results and their limitations: Participants were mostly white British, with more females than males. The authors suggested clonal diversity may have been underestimated. Only six AZD1222 recipients were SARS-CoV-2 seropositive at baseline, limiting conclusions about previously exposed vaccinees. The 56-69-year group was small, and its depth increase did not reach significance, likely because of low power. Spike-specific TCR breadth and depth rose significantly after two AZD1222 doses compared with day 0 and with MenACWY recipients. Vaccine-associated CD4 TCRs spanned the whole spike protein, with dominant responses in regions 160-218 and 743-854. Epitopes outside the regions mutated in the B.1.351 and B.1.1.7 variants were reportedly recognized by nearly half of the unique spike-specific TCRs. Because no day 14 peak-response samples were available, the repertoires could be characterized only after the peak T cell response.

The CDR3 regions of human TCRbeta chains were analyzed by immunosequencing. As for how the authors treated the data: TCRs in the repertoires were matched against a reference library of SARS-CoV-2-specific TCRs that had been generated with the MIRA antigen-specificity platform. Breadth was defined as the fraction of unique TCRs that were SARS-CoV-2-associated. Depth was defined as the fraction of total T cells that were SARS-CoV-2-associated. Using the MIRA data, each spike-specific TCR was mapped to the spike region that the TCR reacts to and placed in a CD4 or CD8 class. Log10-transformed breadth and depth values were compared by one-way ANOVA with Sidak's multiple comparisons tests. TCRdb re-hosts the immuneACCESS table, in-frame sequences only. Its copies lack some clones; in the studies checked, an unresolved V gene accounts for under half of them, and the cause for the rest is not known. V, J and clone size reflect that table, while D and trimming were determined from the DNA. This sample has roughly 150,000 clones in its table, and roughly 88% of those were observed once. The ten largest clonotypes hold under 2.5% of the sample.

The CDR3 runs 14 residues from the cysteine to the phenylalanine. Just the 42-base CDR3 DNA is kept, in frame starting at base 1. From V the trimming removes 2 bases and from J it removes 4 bases, while the gene matches leave 4 bases of the junction unaccounted for. Based on the germline V gene, the CDR1 and CDR2 sequences are SGHRS and YFSETQ. This chain is built from TRBV5-1 and TRBJ2-7, with 9 bases matching TRBD2. This sample comprised peripheral blood, obtained on day 0 of AZD1222 vaccination. The TCR comes from an adult in good health. CDR3 loop: CASSFASGRYEQYF. The nucleotide sequence reads TGCGCCAGCAGCTTCGCCAGCGGGAGGTACGAGCAGTACTTC.